A selection of T cell receptor beta chains follows, all from one sample in a study of CD8+CD57+ T cells in acquired aplastic anemia. TCRdb reanalysed the reads using MiXCR and keeps one entry per CDR3 protein. This table has some 190,000 distinct CDR3 sequences, approximately 50% appearing once. The sample was sorted CD4+, CD8+, or CD8+CD57+ T cells (not recorded which) from PBMCs. These receptors all come from a human donor in good health, serving as a control. CDR3s include the opening cysteine and the closing phenylalanine or tryptophan. A D gene is named only where the DNA matches it firmly. Clone size, where shown, is once, few, many, or a class for clones that have expanded.

v_call	clone_size	d_call	cdr3_length	j_call	cdr3_nt	cdr3_aa
TRBV7-2	many	TRBD2	14	TRBJ2-1	TGTGCCAGCAGCTTAACCGGGACTAGCGATGAGCAGTTCTTC	CASSLTGTSDEQFF
TRBV24-1	few	-	16	TRBJ2-2	TGTGCCACCAGTGATTTGAGGACACTCAACACCGGGGAGCTGTTTTTT	CATSDLRTLNTGELFF
TRBV7-2	few	TRBD1	16	TRBJ2-7	TGTGCCAGCTCACCCCCGTCGGGGACAGTCTCCTACGAGCAGTACTTC	CASSPPSGTVSYEQYF
TRBV24-1	-	TRBD1	15	TRBJ1-1	TGTGCCACCAGTGCCACGACAGGGGGGAACACTGAAGCTTTCTTT	CATSATTGGNTEAFF
TRBV5-1	many	TRBD1	17	TRBJ2-2	TGCGCCAGCAGCTTTGGGGGACAGGGGACGGGCACCGGGGAGCTGTTTTTT	CASSFGGQGTGTGELFF
TRBV19	-	-	20	TRBJ2-3	TGTGCCAGTAGTATACAGGGGGCGAGGTGGCGGGGGGTGGTCACAGATACGCAGTATTTT	CASSIQGARWRGVVTDTQYF
TRBV20-1	-	-	12	TRBJ2-5	TGCAGTGCCCAACGGGGGGCTAAGACCCAGTACTTC	CSAQRGAKTQYF
TRBV19	many	TRBD2	16	TRBJ2-7	TGTGCCAGTAGTCCCAGCGCTGGGCGCGGGGGTTACGAGCAGTACTTC	CASSPSAGRGGYEQYF
TRBV19	many	-	12	TRBJ2-3	TGTGCCAGTAGCTCGGGCTGGGATACGCAGTATTTT	CASSSGWDTQYF
TRBV7-3	-	TRBD2	14	TRBJ2-7	TGTGCCAGCAGCTTAACTAGCGGGAGTGCCGAGCAGTACTTC	CASSLTSGSAEQYF
TRBV7-6	many	-	16	TRBJ2-2	TGTGCCAGCAGCTTAGGGGTGCCTACGAACACCGGGGAGCTGTTTTTT	CASSLGVPTNTGELFF
TRBV12-5	few	-	18	TRBJ1-2	TGTGCTAGTGGTTTGCAGCGGCCAAACCTAGCTAATAACTATGGCTACACCTTC	CASGLQRPNLANNYGYTF
TRBV24-1	-	-	16	TRBJ2-1	TGTGCCACCAGTGATCTAGAAGGGGATTCCTACAATGAGCAGTTCTTC	CATSDLEGDSYNEQFF
TRBV7-7	-	-	14	TRBJ2-3	TGTGCTAGCAGCTTAGGGCAACGCACAGATACGCAGTATTTT	CASSLGQRTDTQYF
TRBV7-8	many	TRBD2	16	TRBJ2-5	TGTGCCAGCAGCTTAGGAGGCGGGGGGGCCGGGGAGACCCAGTACTTC	CASSLGGGGAGETQYF
TRBV12-3/TRBV12-4	many	-	14	TRBJ1-5	TGTGCCAGCAGTTGGGGCGGGGGCAATCAGCCCCAGCATTTT	CASSWGGGNQPQHF
TRBV10-3	-	TRBD1	14	TRBJ1-1	TGTGCCATCAGATCCGGGACAGGAGGGACTGAAGCTTTCTTT	CAIRSGTGGTEAFF
TRBV5-1	many	-	13	TRBJ1-2	TGCGCCAGCAGCATGACAGAAAACTATGGCTACACCTTC	CASSMTENYGYTF
TRBV7-9	-	TRBD1	14	TRBJ1-6	TGTGCCAGCAGCTTAGGACAGGGACAGTCACCCCTCCACTTT	CASSLGQGQSPLHF
TRBV7-2	many	-	14	TRBJ2-1	TGTGCCAGCAGCTACAGCGGACCCTACAATGAGCAGTTCTTC	CASSYSGPYNEQFF
TRBV6-2/TRBV6-3	many	-	13	TRBJ1-1	TGTGCCAGCAGAAGGGGGATGAACACTGAAGCTTTCTTT	CASRRGMNTEAFF
TRBV5-1	many	TRBD2	17	TRBJ2-3	TGCGCCAGCAGCTCGGAACTAGCGGGGGGGTTCACAGATACGCAGTATTTT	CASSSELAGGFTDTQYF
TRBV2	many	TRBD2	16	TRBJ2-4	TGTGCCAGCAGCGGGACTAGCGGGGGCGGCCAAAACATTCAGTACTTC	CASSGTSGGGQNIQYF
TRBV19	-	TRBD1	14	TRBJ2-7	TGTGCCAGTAGTATCAGGGGGCCCCTCTACGAGCAGTACTTC	CASSIRGPLYEQYF
TRBV4-2	-	-	15	TRBJ2-7	TGTGCCAGCAGCCAAGAAGGAATTAAAAACTACGAGCAGTACTTC	CASSQEGIKNYEQYF
TRBV7-2	-	-	13	TRBJ1-2	TGTGCCAGCAGCTTAGACGCGGGGTATGGCTACACCTTC	CASSLDAGYGYTF
TRBV6-5	-	-	15	TRBJ1-2	TGTGCCAGCAGTTACGGGGACGGGGGAAACTATGGCTACACCTTC	CASSYGDGGNYGYTF
TRBV10-3	few	-	14	TRBJ2-5	TGTGCCATCAGTGAGTCGACGGGGGACCTTACCCAGTACTTC	CAISESTGDLTQYF
TRBV4-1	many	-	15	TRBJ1-1	TGCGCCAGCAGCTTCTTGGGCAGGGGACTCAATGAAGCTTTCTTT	CASSFLGRGLNEAFF
TRBV7-9	-	TRBD1	13	TRBJ1-2	TGTGCCAGCAGCCCGGGACAGCCTAATGGCTACACCTTC	CASSPGQPNGYTF
TRBV7-2	-	-	12	TRBJ2-7	TGTGCCAGCAGCCCCAACCTCTACGAGCAGTACTTC	CASSPNLYEQYF
TRBV24-1	-	TRBD1	14	TRBJ1-2	TGTGCCACCAGTGATATCGACAGGGTTGGTGGCTACACCTTC	CATSDIDRVGGYTF
TRBV7-9	-	TRBD1	15	TRBJ1-1	TGTGCCAGCAGCTTTCGGGGGACAGGGGCCCCTGAAGCTTTCTTT	CASSFRGTGAPEAFF
TRBV10-1	-	-	14	TRBJ2-7	TGCGCCAGCAGTGATGGAGGGGTAGGCTACGAGCAGTACTTC	CASSDGGVGYEQYF
TRBV5-1	many	TRBD1	16	TRBJ1-1	TGCGCCAGCAGCTTGGGTGACAGGGCTGGGAACACTGAAGCTTTCTTT	CASSLGDRAGNTEAFF
TRBV20-1	many	TRBD1	14	TRBJ2-7	TGCAGTGCCAAACCGGGACAGGGGGCTTGGGAGCAGTACTTC	CSAKPGQGAWEQYF
TRBV2	-	-	14	TRBJ1-5	TGTGCCAGCAGTGACCAGGGGAAGGGTCAGCCCCAGCATTTT	CASSDQGKGQPQHF
TRBV7-9	many	-	16	TRBJ1-4	TGTGCCAGCAGCTTTTCTACAGGGAACATGAATGAAAAACTGTTTTTT	CASSFSTGNMNEKLFF
TRBV2	many	-	15	TRBJ2-5	TGTGCCAGCAGTGAAGAAGGGGACGGGCGAGGGACCCAGTACTTC	CASSEEGDGRGTQYF
TRBV7-9	many	-	16	TRBJ2-5	TGTGCCAGCAGCTCCCCCTGGGGGGCGCAGCAAGAGACCCAGTACTTC	CASSSPWGAQQETQYF
TRBV25-1	-	TRBD1	17	TRBJ2-3	TGTGCCAGCAGTGCAGGGACAGGGGCAGAAGGCACAGATACGCAGTATTTT	CASSAGTGAEGTDTQYF
TRBV12-3/TRBV12-4	-	TRBD2	14	TRBJ2-7	TGTGCCAGCAGACCGGGACTAGCGGGTTCCGAGCAGTACTTC	CASRPGLAGSEQYF
TRBV20-1	many	-	15	TRBJ1-2	TGCAGTGCCATGGGGGGGAACAGTGTAGTTGGGGGCTACACCTTC	CSAMGGNSVVGGYTF
TRBV5-4	-	-	13	TRBJ2-5	TGTGCCAGCAGCTCGGGATCGGCGGAGACCCAGTACTTC	CASSSGSAETQYF
TRBV29-1	-	-	16	TRBJ2-6	TGCAGCGTTGAATCCGCACCTTACTCTGGGGCCAACGTCCTGACTTTC	CSVESAPYSGANVLTF
TRBV19	many	TRBD1	19	TRBJ1-6	TGTGCCAGTAGTGCGTCCGGGACAGGGGTAGAATCCTATAATTCACCCCTCCACTTT	CASSASGTGVESYNSPLHF
TRBV24-1	-	-	18	TRBJ2-1	TGTGCCACCAGTGACCCCTTGGGCCAGGGGTCTGAATACAATGAGCAGTTCTTC	CATSDPLGQGSEYNEQFF
TRBV9	once	-	13	TRBJ2-7	TGTGCCAGCAGCGTAGCAGGGGTTCACGAGCAGTACTTC	CASSVAGVHEQYF
TRBV2	-	TRBD1	13	TRBJ2-3	TGTGCCAGCAGGACAGGGTTCACAGATACGCAGTATTTT	CASRTGFTDTQYF
TRBV9	many	-	14	TRBJ1-1	TGTGCCAGCAGCGTAGGACAGGCGAGCACTGAAGCTTTCTTT	CASSVGQASTEAFF
TRBV11-2	many	-	14	TRBJ2-7	TGTGCCAGCAGCAACAGAGGACAATTTTACGAGCAGTACTTC	CASSNRGQFYEQYF